The 18 T cell receptor beta chains presented below share a single source sample, sequenced in a study of T cells in pancreatic ductal adenocarcinoma. No neoadjuvant therapy was given to the selected pancreatic ductal adenocarcinoma patients before their surgery. Only in-frame clones appear in the TCRdb table, and some are missing; sequencing was by immunoSEQ multiplex PCR. The sample has about 5,000 clones, around two thirds seen once. Sequenced sample: pancreatic tumor tissue. These TCRs come from a human donor with pancreatic ductal adenocarcinoma.

The chain combines TRBV5-1 with TRBJ2-6; D remains ambiguous. With 0 bases removed from V and 4 bases from J, the gap between germline ends came to 2 bases. The CDR3 loop spans 13 amino acids. CDR1 SGHRS and CDR2 YFSETQ come from the germline V gene. The CDR3 loop reads CASSLEGANVLTF. CDR3 bases: TGCGCCAGCAGCTTGGAAGGGGCCAACGTCCTGACTTTC.

This clone showed up just a few times. The chain combines TRBV9 with TRBJ2-1, with a weak D call TRBD2 (6 bases). Trimming removed 2 bases from V and 2 bases from J, with 11 bases in between. The CDR3 is 15 amino acids. Germline CDR1 reads SGDLS; CDR2 reads YYNGEE. CDR3: CASSVGLGTYNEQFF. The CDR3 DNA follows: TGTGCCAGCAGCGTGGGACTCGGCACCTACAATGAGCAGTTCTTC. The full variable domain, completed using reference TRBV9 and TRBJ2-1, is DSGVTQTPKHLITATGQRVTLRCSPRSGDLSVYWYQQSLDQGLQFLIQYYNGEERAKGNILERFSAQQFPDLHSELNLSSLELGDSALYFCASSVGLGTYNEQFFGPGTRLTVL.

This clone occurred once. This rearrangement joins TRBV21-1 to TRBJ2-1; the DNA was not used to check the table's D call, TRBD2. TRBV21-1 has pseudogene status. The CDR3 sequence is 14 residues long. In DNA, the CDR3 is TGTGCCAGCAGCAAAGCACGAGGGTGCGGTGAGCAGTTCTTC. Its protein is CASSKARGCGEQFF.

The rearrangement uses TRBV6-6 and TRBJ1-5; D might be TRBD1 (6 bases). CDR3 length: 14 residues. Trimming cost V 4 bases and J 1 base, with 8 bases left between them. The germline V gene encodes CDR1 MNHNY and CDR2 SVGAGI (reference sequence). The CDR3 is CASSSGESNQPQHF. In DNA form, the CDR3 reads TGTGCCAGCAGTTCAGGGGAGAGCAATCAGCCCCAGCATTTT.

The rearrangement links TRBV5-1 to TRBJ2-7; 9 nucleotides match TRBD1. The V and J ends lost 4 bases and 7 bases, in that order; junction bases with no gene match: 9. CDR3 length: 14 amino acids. In germline, CDR1 is SGHRS, CDR2 YFSETQ. The CDR3: CASSDPGQGREQYF. CDR3 coding DNA: TGCGCCAGCAGCGATCCGGGACAGGGTCGGGAGCAGTACTTC. The variable domain in full, with the rest retrieved from reference TRBV5-1 and TRBJ2-7, is KAGVTQTPRYLIKTRGQQVTLSCSPISGHRSVSWYQQTPGQGLQFLFEYFSETQRNKGNFPGRFSGRQFSNSRSEMNVSTLELGDSALYLCASSDPGQGREQYFGPGTRLTVT.

This rearrangement joins TRBV6-1 to TRBJ2-3; no clear D. V lost 7 bases, J lost 2 bases, and 7 bases lay in between. CDR3 size: 12 residues. CDR1 is MNHNS and CDR2 is SASEGT in the germline V gene. CDR3 coding DNA: TGTGCCAGCAATTCACCCACAGATACGCAGTATTTT. Translating it yields CASNSPTDTQYF.

The V gene is TRBV5-4, the J gene TRBJ1-2, with TRBD1 matching over 7 bases. The ends lost 1 base at V and 4 bases at J; junction bases unmatched: 10. The germline gives CDR1 SGHNT, CDR2 YYREEE (reference sequence). This CDR3 has 16 amino acids. Written as DNA, the CDR3 is TGTGCCAGCAGCTTGAAGGGATCTGGACAGGTCTATGGCTACACCTTC. Protein product: CASSLKGSGQVYGYTF.

This chain connects TRBV15 to TRBJ2-1, with 8 bases that match TRBD2. This CDR3 is 16 amino acids long. From germline, CDR1 is LNHNV and CDR2 YYDKDF (reference sequence). With V trimmed by 3 bases and J by 6 bases, 10 bases remained unmatched. Here the CDR3 DNA reads TGTGCCACCAGCAGCCACGCCGGGGGGGGCTTCAATGAGCAGTTCTTC. Amino acid sequence: CATSSHAGGGFNEQFF.

The chain has TRBV28 and TRBJ2-3, with TRBD2 matching over 8 bases. This CDR3 is built from 15 residues. Looked up from germline, CDR1 is MDHEN and CDR2 is SYDVKM. J lost 5 bases, V lost 2 bases, and 6 bases had no gene match. The CDR3, as DNA: TGTGCCAGCAGTTTAACCCGTCTAGCGGGAGATACGCAGTATTTT. Protein: CASSLTRLAGDTQYF.

The chain links TRBV6-6 to TRBJ2-7, with D perhaps TRBD1 (5 bases). The V and J ends lost 5 bases and 0 bases respectively, with 11 bases between them. Germline loops: CDR1 MNHNY, CDR2 SVGAGI (reference sequence). This CDR3 has 14 residues. This CDR3 is CASSRQLSSYEQYF. In nucleotides, the CDR3 is TGTGCCAGCAGTAGACAGCTTAGCTCCTACGAGCAGTACTTC.

The V call is TRBV5-1, the J call TRBJ2-1; tentatively, D is TRBD2 (6 bases). Germline CDR1 SGHRS, CDR2 YFSETQ. There are 13 residues in the CDR3. The V and J ends lost 4 bases and 9 bases respectively, with 14 bases between them. The CDR3 coding sequence is TGCGCCAGCAGCGGAGGGGAGTTCAGTGAGCAGTTCTTC. Amino acids: CASSGGEFSEQFF.

The CDR3 region is CASSSFQRGYSNQPQHF. The CDR3 DNA sequence: TGTGCCAGCAGTTCCTTCCAGCGGGGTTATAGCAATCAGCCCCAGCATTTT. The V and J genes are TRBV28 and TRBJ1-5; D not resolved. V lost 4 bases and J lost 0, with 16 bases in between. The length of the CDR3 is 17 residues. Germline assignment: CDR1 MDHEN and CDR2 SYDVKM.

The rearrangement links TRBV5-6 to TRBJ2-3, with TRBD2 matching over 7 bases. The trim removed 0 bases at V and 4 bases at J, leaving 8 bases unmatched. Germline V lookup: CDR1 SGHDT, CDR2 YYEEEE. This CDR3 is built from 16 residues. DNA for the CDR3: TGTGCCAGCAGCTTGGTGGCGGGAGTCCTTGCAGATACGCAGTATTTT. It encodes CASSLVAGVLADTQYF.

This clone was observed a few times. J is TRBJ2-3 and V is TRBV5-4, with 11 bases aligning to TRBD2. The germline V gene has CDR1 SGHNT and CDR2 YYREEE (reference sequence). The CDR3 has 16 residues. Germline trimming cut 3 bases from V and 5 bases from J; bases unmatched to any gene: 8. The CDR3 DNA sequence: TGTGCCAGCAGCTCACCGACTAGCGGGGCTGTAGATACGCAGTATTTT. Residues: CASSSPTSGAVDTQYF.

The rearrangement uses TRBV9 and TRBJ2-7, with D unclear. Trimming removed 0 bases from V and 5 bases from J, with 9 bases in between. The CDR3 is made up of 13 amino acids. Germline CDR1 SGDLS, CDR2 YYNGEE. The CDR3 DNA sequence: TGTGCCAGCAGCGTAGAGCCTGGGGACGAGCAGTACTTC. Protein product: CASSVEPGDEQYF.

V and J are TRBV4-3 and TRBJ2-7, with 8 bases that match TRBD2. This CDR3 spans 17 amino acids. Germline loops: CDR1 LGHNA, CDR2 YSLEER. V shed 0 bases and J 3 bases; nucleotides not matched to a gene: 10. The CDR3 reads CASSQDYEAGVRYEQYF. The CDR3 nucleotides read TGCGCCAGCAGCCAAGATTATGAAGCGGGAGTACGCTACGAGCAGTACTTC.

J is TRBJ1-2 and V is TRBV9, with D uncertain. The CDR3 loop spans 14 amino acids. Germline lookup yields CDR1 SGDLS and CDR2 YYNGEE. Trimming took off 2 bases at V and 2 bases at J, with 10 bases between the two ends. CDR3 in amino acids: CASSVGGKNYGYTF. CDR3 sequence (DNA): TGTGCCAGCAGCGTGGGAGGGAAAAACTATGGCTACACCTTC.

The V and J genes are TRBV7-6 and TRBJ2-3; D gene uncertain. Germline V gene sequence: CDR1 SGHVS, CDR2 FNYEAQ. This CDR3 has 14 residues. V was trimmed by 1 base and J by 4 bases, leaving 9 bases between them. The CDR3 DNA is TGTGCCAGCAGCTTAGGGGGTGTCGCAGATACGCAGTATTTT. Its protein product is CASSLGGVADTQYF.